This TCR beta chain was captured in a study of molecular identifiers for immune sequencing clone quantification (dated by TCRdb to about 2018). About the study as a whole: For a replicate experiment, RNA from approximately 20,000 or 98,000 naive CD8 T cells was divided into five aliquots, and four of the five aliquots were sequenced. The study was a methods study using CD8 T cells to benchmark molecular-identifier clustering-based TCR repertoire sequencing (MIDCIRS) and TCR RNA copy counting.

V loses 4 bases of germline sequence and J loses 2 bases, and the interval between the two ends is 9 bases. The CDR3 numbers 14 residues from cysteine through phenylalanine. The CDR3 DNA has 42 bases and is translated from base 1. According to the germline V gene, CDR1 reads SGHVS and CDR2 reads FQNEAQ. This clonotype was detected a few times. The specificity of this receptor is unknown. Within one base of it there is no much larger clone, and no base qualities were kept. Naive CD8 T cell libraries were made from approximately 20,000 to 1,000,000 sorted cells using 10%, 30% or 50% of purified RNA. Naive CD8 T cells were FACS-sorted as CD8+CD4-CCR7+CD45RA+ on a BD FACSAria II into RLT Plus buffer. Approximately eleven TCR copies' worth of Jurkat RNA were spiked into roughly 18,000-1,000,000 naive CD8 T cell samples to test detection sensitivity. CD8 T cells were enriched with RosetteSep CD8+ T Cell Enrichment Cocktail and Ficoll-Paque, followed by ACK red cell lysis.

The investigation overall reported the following: When barcode sub-clustering was omitted, TCR diversity was inflated by chimeric consensus sequences, with chimeras reaching as high as 47%. Highly expanded clone sizes could be underestimated because identical TCR molecules may share a barcode. In CMV-specific effector cells, over 98% of molecules were held by clones above 20 RNA copies, whereas under 1% of molecules were held by such clones in naive cells. Modeling estimated roughly 3 recovered TCR RNA copies per cell, compared with about 10 by digital PCR, which implies 30% to 35% capture efficiency. Even against a background of 800,000 to 1,000,000 naive CD8 T cells, spiked-in Jurkat TCR RNA amounting to a single cell's worth was reported to be detectable. The naive libraries included spiked-in Jurkat TCR RNA (roughly nine copies' worth), and this Jurkat TCR RNA is not part of the donor repertoire.

Library method: PCR. The instrument given in TCRdb is NextSeq 500. Bulk TCR libraries were prepared as previously described, using TCR primers listed in Table S5. The Qiagen AllPrep DNA/RNA kit was used to purify total RNA. Before analysis, reads from multiple sequencing runs of one library were combined. The authors' pipeline ran thus. Reads were retained only if an exact TCR constant sequence was present, and the retained reads were trimmed to 150 nt and grouped according to their 12-nt molecular barcodes. Reads in each barcode group were sub-clustered using a 15% Levenshtein threshold, and a quality-weighted consensus sequence was built for each RNA molecule. Non-functional sequences were discarded, and so were lower-count sequences lying one edit away from another sequence. Based on a fit of two negative binomial distributions, barcode sub-clusters having less than 20% of the maximum read count were discarded. TCRdb took the public reads, trimmed them with fastp at Q25, ran MiXCR for clone calling and kept in-frame beta chains. When rows share a CDR3 protein, they turn into one entry using the most common DNA and genes. It is TCRdb's table, rather than the study itself, that gives the V and J calls and clone size. The sample records around 480,000 distinct CDR3 sequences, about 25% of which are singletons. Around 0.76% of the sample is in the top ten clones.

The receptor was isolated from a human donor in good health. Some libraries in this study had Jurkat cell RNA spiked in. The sample consisted of naive CD8+ T cells from blood, with Jurkat cell RNA spiked in. The cell subset or site label, read with the paper, signifies: FACS-sorted CD8+CD4-CCR7+CD45RA+ naive T cells. This chain is built from TRBV7-8 and TRBJ1-3, with the D segment identity uncertain. Here the CDR3 is given as CASSSRVAGNTIYF. Read as DNA, the sequence is TGTGCCAGCAGCTCTAGGGTGGCTGGAAACACCATATATTTT.